These 5 T cell receptor beta chains share one sample of origin, sequenced in a study of OX40 agonist ivuxolimab in advanced cancers. Method: immunoSEQ multiplex PCR; TCRdb's copy keeps in-frame clones and lacks some. The sample shows around 70,000 clones, 85% of them seen only once. Here the sequenced sample was CD4+ or CD8+ T cells sorted from blood, taken in a trial of the OX40 agonist ivuxolimab. These receptors were collected from an adult with an advanced solid tumor such as melanoma, head and neck, liver or kidney cancer.

The CDR3 loop is CATSSFQGETEAFF. The CDR3 DNA follows: TGTGCCACCAGCAGTTTTCAGGGGGAAACTGAAGCTTTCTTT. The genes are TRBV15 and TRBJ1-1; 7 nucleotides align to TRBD1. The CDR3 has 14 amino acids. CDR1 and CDR2 from the germline V gene are LNHNV and YYDKDF (reference sequence). V shed 3 bases, J shed 5 bases, and the junction held 6 bases outside the gene matches.

This clone has just a few counts. J is TRBJ2-2 and V is TRBV5-1; 10 nucleotides agree with TRBD2. The CDR3 has 17 amino acids. The germline gives CDR1 SGHRS, CDR2 YFSETQ. J was trimmed by 5 bases and V by 0 bases; bases with no gene match: 7. This chain's CDR3 is CASSLAPLAGATGELFF. CDR3 bases: TGCGCCAGCAGCTTGGCCCCCCTAGCGGGGGCGACCGGGGAGCTGTTTTTT.

This clone was seen once. The chain has TRBV18 and TRBJ1-5; tentatively, D is TRBD1 (6 bases). CDR1 is KGHSH, CDR2 LQKENI, per germline. The CDR3 spans 13 residues. V shed 8 bases and J shed 4 bases, with 12 bases lying between them. The CDR3 coding sequence is TGTGCCAGCACCCGGACAGCGAATCAGCCCCAGCATTTT. Amino acid sequence: CASTRTANQPQHF.

The chain carries TRBV5-1 and TRBJ2-1, with D tentatively TRBD2 (5 bases). This CDR3 contains 16 residues. Germline CDR1 SGHRS, CDR2 YFSETQ. Trimming took off 6 bases at V and 0 bases at J, with 16 bases between the two ends. The CDR3 sequence: CASMDSGGPSYNEQFF. CDR3 DNA: TGCGCCAGCATGGATTCAGGAGGACCCTCCTACAATGAGCAGTTCTTC.

The chain recombines TRBV5-4 with TRBJ1-2, with a weak D call TRBD1 (6 bases). V dropped 1 base and J dropped 4 bases, with 14 bases sitting between them. Germline V CDR1 and CDR2: SGHNT, YYREEE (reference sequence). This CDR3 has 15 amino acids. This chain's CDR3 is CASSLRAGAAYGYTF. CDR3 nucleotide sequence: TGTGCCAGCAGCTTGAGGGCAGGGGCGGCCTATGGCTACACCTTC.